The clone carrying this T cell receptor beta chain was recorded a few times. Its antigen remains unknown. One entry per CDR3 protein, called by TCRdb with MiXCR from the RACE reads. Of tens of thousands of distinct CDR3 sequences in the sample, around 11% are singletons; the top ten hold 2% to 3%. This record comes from a study of human T cells and chemical hapten exposure. Looked up from germline, CDR1 is MDHEN and CDR2 is SYDVKM. V gave up 3 bases and J gave up 5 bases; unmatched junction bases: 7. The CDR3 length is 15 residues. Time point specified: patch test 3, about 24 weeks after DPC sensitization. The sample's treatment: therapeutic diphenylcyclopropenone sensitization with weekly scalp DPC. Study-level findings and limits: After DPC sensitization, TCRs above 1 in 1000 frequency showed no change.

This chain connects TRBV28 to TRBJ1-1; 9 nucleotides agree with TRBD1. The sequence derives from a man younger than 45 with alopecia areata. Some clones in this sample may be carry-over from other donors' samples. Sequencing was performed on whole blood, taken in connection with sensitization to the hapten diphenylcyclopropenone (DPC). In DNA form, the CDR3 reads TGTGCCAGCAGTTTTGACAGGGGGATGCGGACTGAAGCTTTCTTT. Encoded protein: CASSFDRGMRTEAFF.